This T cell receptor beta chain comes out of a study of spatial heterogeneity in lung cancer. Germline loops: CDR1 LGHNA, CDR2 YSLEER. The CDR3 spans 14 residues. The ends were cut back, 4 bases at V and 3 bases at J, with 13 bases in the middle. TCRdb re-analysed the 5' RACE reads in MiXCR, keeping a single row per CDR3 protein. The sample holds around 9,800 distinct CDR3 sequences; less than 7.5% are singletons and the top ten take about 26%. This clonotype was counted at least ten times. Time point of the sample: sample taken at primary tumor resection. The sample here was PBMCs, taken at surgery. This sequence originates from a male donor with early-stage non-small cell lung cancer. The chain combines TRBV4-3 with TRBJ2-7; D is uncertain. CDR3 nucleotides: TGCGCCAGCAGCCCCTCGGTACACGTCTACGAGCAGTACTTC. Translation: CASSPSVHVYEQYF.